These 8 T cell receptor beta chains came from one sample sequenced in a study of cytomegalovirus exposure and HLA in healthy donors (dated by TCRdb to about 2017). Libraries were prepared through the immunoSEQ multiplex PCR assay. For the multiplex PCR, a mixture combining 60 forward primers for TCR Vbeta segments and 13 reverse primers for TCR Jbeta segments was used. Not all clones reach the TCRdb copy of this immuneACCESS table, which keeps in-frame sequences only. Checked studies attribute under half of the gap to unresolved V genes and leave the rest unexplained. The sample table holds around 160,000 clones, of which under 70% were seen once. Of the sample, 2.5% to 3.5% is held by the ten largest clones. Sequenced sample: PBMCs. The receptors here all came from a woman aged 40 to 49 in good health and CMV-seropositive.

The chain employs TRBV4-1 and TRBJ2-5, with D possibly matching TRBD2 (6 bases). V lost 1 base and J lost 3, with 15 bases in between. This CDR3 spans 16 amino acids. From germline, CDR1 is MGHRA and CDR2 YSYEKL. Here the CDR3 reads CASSQVRGPIEETQYF. The CDR3 DNA reads TGCGCCAGCAGCCAAGTGCGGGGCCCTATAGAAGAGACCCAGTACTTC.

This chain links TRBV19 with TRBJ2-4, with D perhaps TRBD2 (5 bases). Trimming removed 1 base at V and 11 bases at J, with 12 bases between. Germline V gene lookup returns CDR1 LNHDA and CDR2 SQIVND (reference sequence). The length of the CDR3 is 13 residues. CDR3 nucleotide sequence: TGTGCCAGTAGTATAGGGGCCGAGGGCTTTCAGTACTTC. As protein: CASSIGAEGFQYF.

This chain connects TRBV4-2 to TRBJ2-6; D possibly corresponds to TRBD1 (6 bases). The CDR3 extends over 18 amino acids. V was pared by 0 bases and J by 0 bases, with 12 bases between. Germline assignment: CDR1 LGHNA and CDR2 YNFKEQ. The CDR3 reads CASSQDFTGSSGANVLTF. The CDR3 DNA follows: TGTGCCAGCAGCCAAGATTTTACAGGGAGCTCTGGGGCCAACGTCCTGACTTTC.

This chain links TRBV6-5 with TRBJ1-5, with 7 bases lining up with TRBD1. V was pared by 2 bases and J by 4 bases, with 8 bases of the junction left unmatched. CDR3 size: 16 residues. Germline V gene data show CDR1 as MNHEY and CDR2 as SVGAGI. The CDR3 loop reads CASSYEVGTENQPQHF. The CDR3 DNA follows: TGTGCCAGCAGTTACGAGGTGGGGACAGAGAATCAGCCCCAGCATTTT.

This clone has only a few counts. This sequence joins TRBV4-3 and TRBJ1-2; TRBD1 might be the D (6 bases). V was clipped by 0 bases and J by 3 bases, with 11 bases between them. Germline assignment: CDR1 LGHNA and CDR2 YSLEER. This CDR3 spans 15 amino acids. The DNA of the CDR3 is TGCGCCAGCAGCCAAGATAAAACAGGGTACTATGGCTACACCTTC. Encoded protein: CASSQDKTGYYGYTF.

The table lists this clone with a count of one. Compared with germline, one end of the junction differs, possibly owing to a read error. This sequence joins TRBV28 and TRBJ1-5; 10 bases are shared with TRBD1. This CDR3 has 16 residues. CDR1 MDHEN and CDR2 SYDVKM come from the germline V gene. CDR3 in DNA: TGTGCCAGCAGTTTTGGGGACAGGGGAAGCAATCAGCCCCAGAATTTT. Translated: CASSFGDRGSNQPQNF.

The chain links TRBV6-4 to TRBJ2-2; the D gene is possibly TRBD2 (5 bases). The CDR3 has 16 amino acids. Germline V gives CDR1 MRHNA, CDR2 SNTAGT. Trimming pared 5 bases from V and 3 bases from J, leaving 16 bases between. The CDR3 DNA reads TGTGCCAGCAGTAAGAGCGGTATCATGGACACCGGGGAGCTGTTTTTT. This encodes CASSKSGIMDTGELFF.

A word on this clone: At one boundary the junction diverges from the germline segment, which might be a read error. J is TRBJ2-2 and V is TRBV5-1; the match to TRBD1 covers 9 bases. This CDR3 comprises 14 residues. CDR1 is SGHRS and CDR2 is YFSETQ in the germline V gene. The CDR3 coding sequence is TGCGCCAGCAGCCCGGACAGGGGTGAACGGGGAGCTGTTTTT. Its translation is CASSPDRGERGAVF.